The source of this T cell receptor (beta chain) is a study of post-analysis software for immune sequencing data. Overall study: Disease trajectories encompassed relapsing-remitting, secondary progressive and progressive-relapsing multiple sclerosis.

cDNA libraries for TCR beta contained unique molecular identifiers. TCRdb independently ran MiXCR on the PCR reads; one entry per CDR3 protein. The sample consists of roughly 580,000 distinct CDR3 sequences, around 40% of them appearing once. Notes on the study in general: Roughly 5 TRBV segments occurring more often in patients than controls included TRBV5-6, TRBV5-1 and TRBV20-1.

The ends lost 10 bases at V and 4 bases at J; junction bases unmatched: 7. This CDR3 spans 13 amino acids. Germline V gives CDR1 WSHSY, CDR2 SAAADI. To note about this clonotype: What it binds is unknown.

The sequenced sample consisted of blood. The V call is TRBV10-2, the J call TRBJ1-1, with TRBD1 matching 9 bases. The clonotype originates from a girl aged 5-17 years with multiple sclerosis. In nucleotides, the CDR3 is TGCGCCACCGCACAGGGGGCTGCCACTGAAGCTTTCTTT. Translation: CATAQGAATEAFF.